This paragraph reports one T cell receptor (beta chain). The junction shows a germline mismatch at one end, possibly a read error. This sample stems from a study of cytomegalovirus exposure and HLA in healthy donors. The PCR employed 60 Vbeta primers together with 13 Jbeta primers. Assay used: immunoSEQ multiplex PCR; TCRdb lists only in-frame clones, some missing. Its listing shows some 110,000 clones. CDR1 is WSHSY, CDR2 SAAADI, per germline. The CDR3 sequence is 14 residues long. Sequencing was done on a sample of PBMCs. This TCR derives from a man aged 35 to 55 in good health and CMV-seronegative. This chain uses TRBV10-2 with TRBJ1-1; TRBD1 matches at 9 bases. The CDR3 is CASREQGAVTEASF. The CDR3 coding sequence is TGCGCCAGCAGGGAACAGGGGGCGGTCACTGAAGCTTCCTTT.